This T cell receptor (beta chain) originates from a study of CD8+CD57+ T cells in acquired aplastic anemia. In the study overall: The sorted CD4+ and CD8+ cells yielded an average approximately 3 ug of DNA.

Before being chosen for sequencing, patients had shown CD8+CD57+ cell expansion by flow cytometry. Every patient had severe acquired aplastic anemia. No therapy was given to patients before blood sampling. Notes on the study in general: Patients and controls shared just under 30 CD8+ CDR3 sequences.

The table lists this clonotype with many counts. Its antigen is unidentified. TCR beta VDJ and CDR3 profiles were obtained from a genomic DNA template. TCRdb re-derived calls from the reads in MiXCR, one entry per CDR3 protein. Of roughly 500,000 distinct CDR3 sequences listed, more than 25% are singletons. The receptor was isolated from a human donor with aplastic anemia. Specimen: sorted CD4+, CD8+, or CD8+CD57+ T cells (not recorded which) from PBMCs.

CDR3 DNA sequence: TGTGCCACCAGCAGAGAGGGGAGGGAGCTATATGGCTACACCTTC. Its protein product is CATSREGRELYGYTF. This chain joins TRBV15 and TRBJ1-2, with no clear D. The CDR3 contains 15 residues. Trimming shortened V by 0 bases and J by 5 bases, and 13 bases separated the two germline ends. Germline CDR1 is LNHNV and CDR2 is YYDKDF (reference sequence).